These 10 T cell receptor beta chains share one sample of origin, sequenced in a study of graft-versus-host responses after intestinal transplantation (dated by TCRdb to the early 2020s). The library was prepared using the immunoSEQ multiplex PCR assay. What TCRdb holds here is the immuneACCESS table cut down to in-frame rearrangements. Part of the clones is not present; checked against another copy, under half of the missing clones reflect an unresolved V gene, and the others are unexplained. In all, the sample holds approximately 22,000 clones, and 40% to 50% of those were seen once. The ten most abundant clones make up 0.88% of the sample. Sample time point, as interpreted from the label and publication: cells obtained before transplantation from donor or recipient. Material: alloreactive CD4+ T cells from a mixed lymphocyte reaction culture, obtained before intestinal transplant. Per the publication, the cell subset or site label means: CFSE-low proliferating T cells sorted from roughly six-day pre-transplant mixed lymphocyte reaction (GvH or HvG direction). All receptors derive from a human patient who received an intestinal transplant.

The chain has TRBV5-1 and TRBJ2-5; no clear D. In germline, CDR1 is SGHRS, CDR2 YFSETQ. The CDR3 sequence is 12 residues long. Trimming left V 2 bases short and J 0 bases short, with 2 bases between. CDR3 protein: CASSFDQETQYF. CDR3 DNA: TGCGCCAGCAGCTTCGACCAAGAGACCCAGTACTTC.

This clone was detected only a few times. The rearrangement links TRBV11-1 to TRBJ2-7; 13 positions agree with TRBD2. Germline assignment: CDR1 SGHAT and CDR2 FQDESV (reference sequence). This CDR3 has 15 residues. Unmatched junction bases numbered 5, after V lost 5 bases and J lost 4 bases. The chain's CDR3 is CASSLWTSGGYEQYF. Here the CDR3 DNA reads TGTGCCAGCAGCCTTTGGACTAGCGGGGGATACGAGCAGTACTTC.

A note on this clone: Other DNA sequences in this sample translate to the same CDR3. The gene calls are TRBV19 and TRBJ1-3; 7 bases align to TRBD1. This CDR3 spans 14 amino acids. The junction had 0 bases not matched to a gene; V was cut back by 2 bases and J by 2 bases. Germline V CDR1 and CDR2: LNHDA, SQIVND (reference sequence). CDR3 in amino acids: CASSIRGPGNTIYF. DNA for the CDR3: TGTGCCAGTAGTATAAGGGGGCCTGGAAACACCATATATTTT.

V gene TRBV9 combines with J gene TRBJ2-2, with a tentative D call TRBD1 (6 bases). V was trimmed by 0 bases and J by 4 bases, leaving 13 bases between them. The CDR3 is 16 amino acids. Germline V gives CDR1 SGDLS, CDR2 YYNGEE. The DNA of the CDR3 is TGTGCCAGCAGCGTAGTGGGGGCCACTTCCACCGGGGAGCTGTTTTTT. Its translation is CASSVVGATSTGELFF.

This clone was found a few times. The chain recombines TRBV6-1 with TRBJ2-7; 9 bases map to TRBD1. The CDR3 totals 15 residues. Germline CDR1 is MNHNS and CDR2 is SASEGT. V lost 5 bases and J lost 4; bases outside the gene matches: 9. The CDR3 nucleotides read TGTGCCAGCAGTCCCCACCGCGACAGGGGGTACGAGCAGTACTTC. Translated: CASSPHRDRGYEQYF.

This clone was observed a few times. DNA of the CDR3: TGTGCCAGCAGCAGAACAGGGACAGGGGGCGGCTACGAGCAGTACTTC. The encoded protein is CASSRTGTGGGYEQYF. The rearrangement joins TRBV7-6 to TRBJ2-7; TRBD1 matches 12 bases. CDR1 is SGHVS, CDR2 FNYEAQ, per germline. This CDR3 comprises 16 residues. Trimming removed 5 bases from V and 3 bases from J; junction bases left unmatched: 8. The full variable domain, rest sourced from reference TRBV7-6 and TRBJ2-7, is GAGVSQSPRYKVTKRGQDVALRCDPISGHVSLYWYRQALGQGPEFLTYFNYEAQQDKSGLPNDRFSAERPEGSISTLTIQRTEQRDSAMYRCASSRTGTGGGYEQYFGPGTRLTVT.

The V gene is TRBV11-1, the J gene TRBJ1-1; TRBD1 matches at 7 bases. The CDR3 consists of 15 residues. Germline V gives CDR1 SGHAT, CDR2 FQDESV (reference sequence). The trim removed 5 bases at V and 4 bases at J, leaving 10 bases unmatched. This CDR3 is CASSDRVIGFTEAFF. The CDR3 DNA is TGTGCCAGCAGCGACAGGGTGATTGGTTTCACTGAAGCTTTCTTT.

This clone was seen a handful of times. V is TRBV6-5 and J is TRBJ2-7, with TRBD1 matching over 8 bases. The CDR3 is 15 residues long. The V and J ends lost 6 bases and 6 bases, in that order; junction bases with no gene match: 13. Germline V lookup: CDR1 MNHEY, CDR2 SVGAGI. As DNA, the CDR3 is TGTGCCAGCAGAAGCGAACAGGGGGTCTTTTCCGAGCAGTACTTC. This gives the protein CASRSEQGVFSEQYF.

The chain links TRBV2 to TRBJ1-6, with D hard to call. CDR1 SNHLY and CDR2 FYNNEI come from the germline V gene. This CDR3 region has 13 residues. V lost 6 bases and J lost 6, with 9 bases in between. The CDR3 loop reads CASRREFNSPLHF. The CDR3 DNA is TGTGCCAGCAGAAGGGAGTTTAATTCACCCCTCCACTTT.

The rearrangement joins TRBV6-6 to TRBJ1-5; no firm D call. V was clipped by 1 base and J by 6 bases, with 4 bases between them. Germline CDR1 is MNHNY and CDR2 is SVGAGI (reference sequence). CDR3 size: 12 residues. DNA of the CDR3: TGTGCCAGCAGTTACTTCGGTCAGCCCCAGCATTTT. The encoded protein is CASSYFGQPQHF.